The 25 T cell receptor beta chains in this list originate from one sample, sequenced in a study of cytomegalovirus exposure and HLA in healthy donors. The data were produced by immunoSEQ multiplex PCR, yet TCRdb's version contains in-frame clones alone and is incomplete. Found here are more than 95,000 clones, around 90% of them singletons; the top ten hold approximately 2%. Sequenced material: PBMCs. The receptors shown here come from a woman aged 18-30 years in good health and CMV-seronegative.

The chain links TRBV5-4 to TRBJ1-1; TRBD1 matches at 7 bases. V gave up 2 bases and J gave up 10 bases; unmatched junction bases: 5. Germline V CDR1 and CDR2: SGHNT, YYREEE (reference sequence). The CDR3 spans 12 residues. CDR3 protein: CASSFRTGGAFF. CDR3 DNA sequence: TGTGCCAGCAGCTTTCGGACAGGAGGAGCTTTCTTT.

V gene TRBV2 combines with J gene TRBJ2-3; TRBD2 matches at 11 bases. The CDR3 consists of 15 residues. CDR1 is SNHLY, CDR2 FYNNEI, per germline. The ends lost 7 bases at V and 6 bases at J; junction bases unmatched: 9. The CDR3 protein is CASMVAGGQWDTQYF. CDR3 DNA sequence: TGTGCCAGCATGGTAGCGGGGGGGCAGTGGGATACGCAGTATTTT.

The chain has TRBV28 and TRBJ2-5; tentatively, D is TRBD1 (5 bases). Looked up from germline, CDR1 is MDHEN and CDR2 is SYDVKM. The CDR3 totals 15 residues. V was trimmed by 2 bases and J by 0 bases, leaving 10 bases between them. CDR3 nucleotide sequence: TGTGCCAGCAGTTTAAGGGGCCCTTACCAAGAGACCCAGTACTTC. This encodes CASSLRGPYQETQYF.

This chain links TRBV7-9 with TRBJ1-1; D not resolved. This CDR3 contains 11 residues. The V end lost 5 bases, the J end lost 6 bases, and 7 bases lay between the germline ends. CDR1 is SEHNR and CDR2 is FQNEAQ in the germline V gene (reference sequence). CDR3 in amino acids: CASSREAEAFF. The CDR3 DNA follows: TGTGCCAGCAGCCGCGAAGCTGAAGCTTTCTTT.

With regard to this clone: Other DNA variants within this sample encode the same CDR3. The J gene is TRBJ2-3, the V gene TRBV9; D gene unclear. This CDR3 contains 14 residues. Trimming took 0 bases from V and 1 from J, leaving 6 bases between them. The germline CDR1 and CDR2 sequences are SGDLS and YYNGEE. The CDR3 nucleotides read TGTGCCAGCAGCGTAGCTGGCCGCACAGATACGCAGTATTTT. Encoded protein: CASSVAGRTDTQYF.

The rearrangement uses TRBV7-9 and TRBJ2-7; 7 nucleotides line up with TRBD2. CDR1 is SEHNR, CDR2 FQNEAQ, per germline (reference sequence). The ends lost 5 bases at V and 0 bases at J; junction bases unmatched: 7. This CDR3 has 15 residues. CDR3 amino acids: CASSKTGTTSYEQYF. DNA for the CDR3: TGTGCCAGCAGCAAAACCGGGACTACCTCCTACGAGCAGTACTTC.

The V gene is TRBV19, the J gene TRBJ1-1; TRBD1 is a possible D gene (5 bases). CDR3 length: 13 amino acids. CDR1 and CDR2 (germline): LNHDA, SQIVND (reference sequence). The V end lost 6 bases, the J end lost 1 base, and 9 bases lay between the germline ends. The CDR3 loop reads CASREGQNTEAFF. The CDR3 DNA reads TGTGCCAGTAGGGAAGGACAGAACACTGAAGCTTTCTTT. The whole variable domain, filled in from reference TRBV19 and TRBJ1-1, reads DGGITQSPKYLFRKEGQNVTLSCEQNLNHDAMYWYRQDPGQGLRLIYYSQIVNDFQKGDIAEGYSVSREKKESFPLTVTSAQKNPTAFYLCASREGQNTEAFFGQGTRLTVV.

The rearrangement links TRBV2 to TRBJ1-5, with 7 bases matching TRBD1. The CDR3 contains 15 residues. Germline CDR1 SNHLY, CDR2 FYNNEI. The J segment lost 2 bases and the V segment lost 8 bases, leaving 9 bases of the junction unmatched. The DNA for the CDR3 is TGTGCCAGCGCTCAAGCCGGGACAGGCAATCAGCCCCAGCATTTT. The encoded protein is CASAQAGTGNQPQHF.

This clone was seen a handful of times. The chain is built from TRBV2 and TRBJ2-7; D might be TRBD1 (5 bases). Germline V gives CDR1 SNHLY, CDR2 FYNNEI. The CDR3 extends over 13 amino acids. V shed 2 bases and J shed 6 bases, with 11 bases lying between them. The CDR3 is CASSEYKGAEQYF. The CDR3 DNA reads TGTGCCAGCAGTGAATACAAAGGGGCCGAGCAGTACTTC. Full variable domain (rest looked up from reference TRBV2 and TRBJ2-7): EPEVTQTPSHQVTQMGQEVILRCVPISNHLYFYWYRQILGQKVEFLVSFYNNEISEKSEIFDDQFSVERPDGSNFTLKIRSTKLEDSAMYFCASSEYKGAEQYFGPGTRLTVT.

This clone has more than one count but fewer than ten. The CDR3 spells CAWSVTGGRGSPLHF. The CDR3 region has the DNA TGTGCCTGGAGTGTAACAGGGGGAAGGGGTTCACCCCTCCACTTT. The chain is built from TRBV30 and TRBJ1-6; 8 bases are shared with TRBD1. V shed 0 bases, J shed 9 bases, and the junction held 7 bases outside the gene matches. The CDR3 length is 15 residues. Germline V lookup: CDR1 GTSNPN, CDR2 SVGIG (reference sequence).

This chain uses TRBV28 with TRBJ2-7, with 12 bases that match TRBD2. V shed 6 bases, J shed 8 bases, and the junction held 8 bases outside the gene matches. Germline CDR1 and CDR2: MDHEN and SYDVKM. The CDR3 spans 14 residues. The CDR3 DNA is TGTGCCAGCAGACCTCTAGCGGGAGGGCCCCAGCAGTACTTC. Translated: CASRPLAGGPQQYF.

This chain links TRBV10-3 with TRBJ2-7, with D unresolved. The germline V and J ends were trimmed by 10 bases and 2 bases, with 15 bases remaining between them. The CDR3 is made up of 13 amino acids. In germline, CDR1 is ENHRY, CDR2 SYGVKD. The CDR3 bases are TGTGCCACCCAAGAAACGGTGACCTACGAGCAGTACTTC. This translates into CATQETVTYEQYF.

This chain joins TRBV10-3 and TRBJ1-2; TRBD1 agrees at 9 bases. This CDR3 contains 18 residues. Trimming took 0 bases from V and 4 from J; bases not matched to a gene: 12. The V gene's germline CDR1 is ENHRY and CDR2 SYGVKD. The CDR3 sequence: CAISESFIGTGTLYGYTF. DNA for the CDR3: TGTGCCATCAGTGAGTCGTTTATTGGGACAGGGACCCTCTATGGCTACACCTTC.

This clone was detected a few times. The chain uses TRBV18 and TRBJ1-5; 7 bases agree with TRBD1. CDR1 KGHSH and CDR2 LQKENI come from the germline V gene. Losses at the gene ends were 2 bases for V and 5 bases for J; bases not matched to a gene: 6. CDR3 length equals 15 residues. In DNA form, the CDR3 reads TGTGCCAGCTCACCAAGTAGGGGGCTCGATCAGCCCCAGCATTTT. It encodes CASSPSRGLDQPQHF.

The CDR3 sequence is CASRPSGGEQYF. As DNA, the CDR3 is TGTGCCAGCAGGCCTAGCGGAGGCGAGCAGTACTTC. The rearrangement uses TRBV6-5 and TRBJ2-7; TRBD2 matches at 7 bases. This CDR3 is 12 amino acids long. The J segment lost 6 bases and the V segment lost 6 bases, leaving 5 bases of the junction unmatched. CDR1 and CDR2 from the germline V gene are MNHEY and SVGAGI.

This clone has just a few counts. The junction does not match germline at one end; this may be a read error. The chain joins TRBV5-1 to TRBJ1-5, with D possibly TRBD1 on 5 matching bases. The CDR3 has 13 residues. Per the germline V gene, CDR1 is SGHRS and CDR2 is YFSETQ. CDR3 sequence: CASAQGSNHPQHF. For the CDR3, the DNA is TGCGCCAGCGCTCAGGGTTCCAATCATCCCCAGCATTTT. The whole variable domain, filled in from reference TRBV5-1 and TRBJ1-5, reads KAGVTQTPRYLIKTRGQQVTLSCSPISGHRSVSWYQQTPGQGLQFLFEYFSETQRNKGNFPGRFSGRQFSNSRSEMNVSTLELGDSALYLCASAQGSNHPQHFGDGTRLSIL.

The rearrangement links TRBV28 to TRBJ2-1; 9 bases match TRBD1. Trimming removed 4 bases from V and 5 bases from J; junction bases left unmatched: 9. CDR1 and CDR2 from the germline V gene are MDHEN and SYDVKM. The CDR3 has 16 amino acids. The CDR3 sequence is CASSSGQGGFDNEQFF. CDR3 nucleotides: TGTGCCAGCAGTTCGGGACAGGGCGGTTTCGACAATGAGCAGTTCTTC.

This chain links TRBV2 with TRBJ2-1, with TRBD2 matching 13 bases. The length of the CDR3 is 17 residues. The germline CDR1 and CDR2 sequences are SNHLY and FYNNEI. Germline trimming cut 6 bases from V and 0 bases from J; bases unmatched to any gene: 5. DNA for the CDR3: TGTGCCAGCAGGCCTAGGACTAGCGGGGGCTCCTACAATGAGCAGTTCTTC. It encodes CASRPRTSGGSYNEQFF.

The chain links TRBV27 to TRBJ1-5; D perhaps matches TRBD1 (6 bases). Germline V lookup: CDR1 MNHEY, CDR2 SMNVEV (reference sequence). The CDR3 runs 14 residues. V was pared by 4 bases and J by 4 bases, with 11 bases between. CDR3 protein: CASSSTGQNQPQHF. The CDR3 region has the DNA TGTGCCAGCAGTTCGACAGGACAGAATCAGCCCCAGCATTTT.

Turning to this clone: One junction end does not reproduce the germline sequence, and a read error may be involved. The chain carries TRBV29-1 and TRBJ2-7; 8 nucleotides line up with TRBD1. This CDR3 region has 12 residues. The germline V gene has CDR1 SQVTM and CDR2 ANQGSEA. Written as DNA, the CDR3 is TGCAGCGCGACAGGGGTCTCCAACGAGCAGTACTTC. Its protein is CSATGVSNEQYF.

This clone was recorded a few times. The rearrangement links TRBV11-3 to TRBJ1-1; 8 bases are a match to TRBD1. The CDR3 has 16 residues. V shed 0 bases, J shed 5 bases, and the junction held 8 bases outside the gene matches. CDR1 is SGHNT and CDR2 is YENEEA in the germline V gene. CDR3 coding DNA: TGTGCCAGCAGCTTAGACGACTGGACAGGGAGTACTGAAGCTTTCTTT. Protein: CASSLDDWTGSTEAFF.

V is TRBV2 and J is TRBJ2-3; 10 bases align to TRBD2. V shed 6 bases, J shed 0 bases, and the junction held 6 bases outside the gene matches. CDR1 and CDR2 (germline): SNHLY, FYNNEI. The CDR3 is 16 amino acids. The CDR3 DNA reads as TGTGCCAGCAGCTCACAGGGACTAGCGAGCACAGATACGCAGTATTTT. Its translation is CASSSQGLASTDTQYF. Using reference TRBV2 and TRBJ2-3 for the parts outside the CDR3, the full variable domain is EPEVTQTPSHQVTQMGQEVILRCVPISNHLYFYWYRQILGQKVEFLVSFYNNEISEKSEIFDDQFSVERPDGSNFTLKIRSTKLEDSAMYFCASSSQGLASTDTQYFGPGTRLTVL.

The J gene is TRBJ1-1, the V gene TRBV27; 8 bases match TRBD1. The CDR3 runs to 14 residues. Per germline, CDR1 MNHEY and CDR2 SMNVEV (reference sequence). The ends lost 0 bases at V and 7 bases at J; junction bases unmatched: 4. The DNA of the CDR3 is TGTGCCAGCAGTTTATCTCCCAGGGGGCATGAAGCTTTCTTT. This sequence encodes CASSLSPRGHEAFF.

The genes are TRBV4-3 and TRBJ1-1; possible D gene TRBD1, 5 bases. Germline V gene sequence: CDR1 LGHNA, CDR2 YSLEER. The CDR3 length is 17 residues. Trimming removed 0 bases from V and 7 bases from J, with 21 bases in between. The CDR3 region is CASSQDRNTMGLGEAFF. The CDR3 nucleotides read TGCGCCAGCAGCCAAGATAGGAACACGATGGGACTTGGTGAAGCTTTCTTT.

V gene TRBV5-1 combines with J gene TRBJ2-5; 8 bases map to TRBD2. The CDR3 is 17 residues long. V trimming: 0 bases; J trimming: 0 bases; junction bases outside the gene matches: 7. Germline V lookup: CDR1 SGHRS, CDR2 YFSETQ. The CDR3 DNA reads TGCGCCAGCAGCTTGGGGAGCGGGGGATCGTACCAAGAGACCCAGTACTTC. It is translated as CASSLGSGGSYQETQYF.